This T cell receptor beta chain was captured in a study of cytomegalovirus exposure and HLA in healthy donors. Study results and caveats: While the bulk of TCR sequences proved rare, some public TCRs turned up in many donors.

Primers for the PCR totalled 60 Vbeta and 13 Jbeta. TCRdb's table, derived via immunoSEQ multiplex PCR, lists solely in-frame clones and lacks some. The sample records fewer than 95,000 clones, under 80% being singletons. With regard to this clone: As yet, its antigen is unknown.

Germline V lookup: CDR1 SGHTA, CDR2 FQGNSA. The CDR3 runs 14 residues. Trimming left V 5 bases short and J 8 bases short, with 15 bases between. Sequences were obtained from PBMCs. The chain couples TRBV7-2 to TRBJ1-4; D is perhaps TRBD1 (5 bases). This sequence originates from a woman aged 30 to 39 in good health and CMV-seronegative. This CDR3 reads CASSQGDVREKLFF. The DNA of the CDR3 is TGTGCCAGCAGCCAAGGGGATGTCAGGGAAAAACTGTTTTTT.